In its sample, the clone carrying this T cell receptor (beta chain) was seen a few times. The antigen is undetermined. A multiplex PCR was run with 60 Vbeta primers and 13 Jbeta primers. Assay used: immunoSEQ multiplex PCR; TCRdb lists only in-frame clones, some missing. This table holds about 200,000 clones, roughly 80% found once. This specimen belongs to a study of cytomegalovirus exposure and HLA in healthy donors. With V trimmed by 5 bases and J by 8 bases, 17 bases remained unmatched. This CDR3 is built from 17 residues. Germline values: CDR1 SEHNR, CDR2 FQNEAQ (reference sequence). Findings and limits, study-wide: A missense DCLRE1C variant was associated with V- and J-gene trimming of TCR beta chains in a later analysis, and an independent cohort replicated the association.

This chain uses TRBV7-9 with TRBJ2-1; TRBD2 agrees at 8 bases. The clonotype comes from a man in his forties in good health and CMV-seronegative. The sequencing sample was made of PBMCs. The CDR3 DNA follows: TGTGCCAGCAGCGTCCCTAATCCTCTCGGGGGGGGGCATGAGCAGTTCTTC. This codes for CASSVPNPLGGGHEQFF. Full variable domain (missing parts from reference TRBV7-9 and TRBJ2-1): DTGVSQNPRHKITKRGQNVTFRCDPISEHNRLYWYRQTLGQGPEFLTYFQNEAQLEKSRLLSDRFSAERPKGSFSTLEIQRTEQGDSAMYLCASSVPNPLGGGHEQFFGPGTRLTVL.